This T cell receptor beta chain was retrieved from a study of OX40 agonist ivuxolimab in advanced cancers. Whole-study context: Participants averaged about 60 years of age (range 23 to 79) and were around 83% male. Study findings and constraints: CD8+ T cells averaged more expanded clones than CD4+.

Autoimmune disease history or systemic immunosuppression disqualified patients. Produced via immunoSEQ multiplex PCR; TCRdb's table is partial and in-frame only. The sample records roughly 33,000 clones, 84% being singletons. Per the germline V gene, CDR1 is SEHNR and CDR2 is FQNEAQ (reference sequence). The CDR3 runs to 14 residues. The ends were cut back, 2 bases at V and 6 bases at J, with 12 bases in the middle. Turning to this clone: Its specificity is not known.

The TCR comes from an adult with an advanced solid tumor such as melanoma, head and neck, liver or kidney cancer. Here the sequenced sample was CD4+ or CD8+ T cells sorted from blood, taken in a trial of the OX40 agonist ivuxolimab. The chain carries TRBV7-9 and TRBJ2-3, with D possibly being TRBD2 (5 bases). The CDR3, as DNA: TGTGCCAGCAGCTTACCCCTAGCTACCGATACGCAGTATTTT. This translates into CASSLPLATDTQYF.